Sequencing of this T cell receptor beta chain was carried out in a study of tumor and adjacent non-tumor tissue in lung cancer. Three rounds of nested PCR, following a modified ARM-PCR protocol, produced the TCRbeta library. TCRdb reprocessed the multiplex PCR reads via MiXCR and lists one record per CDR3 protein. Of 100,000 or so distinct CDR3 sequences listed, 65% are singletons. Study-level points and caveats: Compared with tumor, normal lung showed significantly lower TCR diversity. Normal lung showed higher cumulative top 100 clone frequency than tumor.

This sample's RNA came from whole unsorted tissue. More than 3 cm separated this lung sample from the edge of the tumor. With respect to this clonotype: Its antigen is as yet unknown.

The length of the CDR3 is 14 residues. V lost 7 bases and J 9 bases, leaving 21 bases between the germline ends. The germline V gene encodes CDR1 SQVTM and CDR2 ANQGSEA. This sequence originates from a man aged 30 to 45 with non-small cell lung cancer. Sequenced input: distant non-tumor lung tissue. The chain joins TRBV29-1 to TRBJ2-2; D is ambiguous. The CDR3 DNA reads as TGCAGCGCGGCCCGGTCCGCGACCGCCCGGGAGCTGTTTTTT. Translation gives CSAARSATARELFF.